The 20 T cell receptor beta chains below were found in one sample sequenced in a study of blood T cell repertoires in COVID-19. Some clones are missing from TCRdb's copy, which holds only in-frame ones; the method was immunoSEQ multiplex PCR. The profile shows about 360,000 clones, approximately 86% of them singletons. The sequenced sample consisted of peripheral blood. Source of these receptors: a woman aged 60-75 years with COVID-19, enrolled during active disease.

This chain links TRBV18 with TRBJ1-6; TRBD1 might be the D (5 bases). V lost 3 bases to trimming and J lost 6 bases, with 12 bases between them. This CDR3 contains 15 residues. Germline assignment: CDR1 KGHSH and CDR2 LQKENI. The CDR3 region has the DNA TGTGCCAGCTCACCTCAGGGCGACCGTAATTCACCCCTCCACTTT. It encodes CASSPQGDRNSPLHF.

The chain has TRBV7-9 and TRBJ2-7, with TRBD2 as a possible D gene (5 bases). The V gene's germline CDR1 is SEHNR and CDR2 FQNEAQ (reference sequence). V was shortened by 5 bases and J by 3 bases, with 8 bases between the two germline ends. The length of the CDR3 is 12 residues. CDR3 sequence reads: CASSQGGYEQYF. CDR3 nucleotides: TGTGCCAGCAGCCAAGGAGGCTACGAGCAGTACTTC. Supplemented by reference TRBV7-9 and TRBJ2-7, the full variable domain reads DTGVSQNPRHKITKRGQNVTFRCDPISEHNRLYWYRQTLGQGPEFLTYFQNEAQLEKSRLLSDRFSAERPKGSFSTLEIQRTEQGDSAMYLCASSQGGYEQYFGPGTRLTVT.

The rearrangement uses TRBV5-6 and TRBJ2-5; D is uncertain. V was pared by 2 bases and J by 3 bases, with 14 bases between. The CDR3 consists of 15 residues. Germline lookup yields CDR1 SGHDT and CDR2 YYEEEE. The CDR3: CASSFVARTEETQYF. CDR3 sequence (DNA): TGTGCCAGCAGCTTTGTGGCCAGAACCGAAGAGACCCAGTACTTC.

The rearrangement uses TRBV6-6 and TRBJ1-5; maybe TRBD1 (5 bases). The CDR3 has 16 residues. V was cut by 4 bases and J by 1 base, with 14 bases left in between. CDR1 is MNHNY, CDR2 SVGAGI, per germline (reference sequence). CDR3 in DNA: TGTGCCAGCAGTTCCCTAGGGGCCGGCAGCAATCAGCCCCAGCATTTT. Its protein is CASSSLGAGSNQPQHF.

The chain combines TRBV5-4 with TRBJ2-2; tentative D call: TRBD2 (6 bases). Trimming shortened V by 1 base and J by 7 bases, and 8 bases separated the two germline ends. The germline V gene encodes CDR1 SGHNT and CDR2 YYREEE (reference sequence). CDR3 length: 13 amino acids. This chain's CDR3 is CASSLMGGGELFF. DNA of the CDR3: TGTGCCAGCAGCTTGATGGGGGGCGGGGAGCTGTTTTTT.

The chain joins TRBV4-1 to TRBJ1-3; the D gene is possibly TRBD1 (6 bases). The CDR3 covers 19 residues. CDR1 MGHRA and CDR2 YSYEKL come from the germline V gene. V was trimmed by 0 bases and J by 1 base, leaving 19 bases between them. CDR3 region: CASSQDNHQGSSSGNTIYF. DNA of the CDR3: TGCGCCAGCAGCCAAGATAATCATCAGGGGTCCTCTTCTGGAAACACCATATATTTT.

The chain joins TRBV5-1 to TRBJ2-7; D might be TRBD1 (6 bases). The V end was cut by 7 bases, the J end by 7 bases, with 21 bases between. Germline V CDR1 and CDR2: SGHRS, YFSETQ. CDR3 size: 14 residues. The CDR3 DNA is TGCGCCAGCGCAATACAGGGTAGTGAGAAGGAGCAGTACTTC. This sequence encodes CASAIQGSEKEQYF.

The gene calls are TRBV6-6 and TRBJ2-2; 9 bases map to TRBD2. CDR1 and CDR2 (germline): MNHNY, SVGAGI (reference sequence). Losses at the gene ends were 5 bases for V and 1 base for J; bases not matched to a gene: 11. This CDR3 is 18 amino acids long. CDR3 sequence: CASSPNVGLARNTGELFF. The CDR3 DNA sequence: TGTGCCAGCAGTCCAAACGTAGGACTAGCGCGGAACACCGGGGAGCTGTTTTTT.

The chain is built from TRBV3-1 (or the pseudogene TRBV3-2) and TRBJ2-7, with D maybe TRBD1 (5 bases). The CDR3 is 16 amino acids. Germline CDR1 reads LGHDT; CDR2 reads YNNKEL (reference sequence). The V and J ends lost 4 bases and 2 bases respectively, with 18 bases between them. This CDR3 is CASSRFNQGMAYEQYF. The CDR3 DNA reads TGTGCCAGCAGCCGTTTTAACCAGGGCATGGCCTACGAGCAGTACTTC.

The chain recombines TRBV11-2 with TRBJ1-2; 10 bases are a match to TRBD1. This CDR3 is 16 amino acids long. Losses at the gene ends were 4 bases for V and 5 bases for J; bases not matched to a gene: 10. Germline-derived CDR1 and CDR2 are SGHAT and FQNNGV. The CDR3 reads CASSSRGDRGLYGYTF. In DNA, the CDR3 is TGTGCCAGCAGCTCCAGGGGGGACAGGGGTCTTTATGGCTACACCTTC.

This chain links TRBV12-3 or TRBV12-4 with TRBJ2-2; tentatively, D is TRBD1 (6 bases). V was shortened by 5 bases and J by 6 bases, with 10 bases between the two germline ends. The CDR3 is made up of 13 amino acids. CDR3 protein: CASSLQGAGELFF. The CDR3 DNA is TGTGCCAGCAGTCTACAGGGAGCCGGGGAGCTGTTTTTT.

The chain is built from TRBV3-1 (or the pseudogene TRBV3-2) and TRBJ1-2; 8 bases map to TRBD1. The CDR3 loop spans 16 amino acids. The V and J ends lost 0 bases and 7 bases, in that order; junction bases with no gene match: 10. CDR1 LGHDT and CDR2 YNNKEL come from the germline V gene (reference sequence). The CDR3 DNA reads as TGTGCCAGCAGCCAAGATGGGTGGGAGGACAGGGCTGGCTACACCTTC. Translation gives CASSQDGWEDRAGYTF.

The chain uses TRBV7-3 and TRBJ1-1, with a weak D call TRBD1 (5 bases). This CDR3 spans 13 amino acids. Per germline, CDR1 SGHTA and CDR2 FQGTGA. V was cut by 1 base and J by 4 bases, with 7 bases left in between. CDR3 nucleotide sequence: TGTGCCAGCAGCTTAATCCAGGGCACTGAAGCTTTCTTT. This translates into CASSLIQGTEAFF. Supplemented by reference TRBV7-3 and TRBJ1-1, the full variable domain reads GAGVSQTPSNKVTEKGKYVELRCDPISGHTALYWYRQSLGQGPEFLIYFQGTGAADDSGLPNDRFFAVRPEGSVSTLKIQRTERGDSAVYLCASSLIQGTEAFFGQGTRLTVV.

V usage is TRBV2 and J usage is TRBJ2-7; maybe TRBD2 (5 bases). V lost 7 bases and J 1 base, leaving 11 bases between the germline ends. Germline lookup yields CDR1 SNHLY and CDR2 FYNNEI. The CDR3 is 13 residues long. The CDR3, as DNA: TGTGCCAGCACCCTCTCGGGATCCTACGAGCAGTACTTC. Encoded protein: CASTLSGSYEQYF.

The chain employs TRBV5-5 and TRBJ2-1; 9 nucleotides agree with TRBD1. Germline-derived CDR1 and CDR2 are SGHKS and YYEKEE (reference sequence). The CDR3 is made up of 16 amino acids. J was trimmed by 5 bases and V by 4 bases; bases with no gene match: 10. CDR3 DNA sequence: TGTGCCAGCAGCCGTCTGGGGACAGGGCTTAACAATGAGCAGTTCTTC. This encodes CASSRLGTGLNNEQFF. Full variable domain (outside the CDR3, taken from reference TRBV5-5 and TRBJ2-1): DAGVTQSPTHLIKTRGQQVTLRCSPISGHKSVSWYQQVLGQGPQFIFQYYEKEERGRGNFPDRFSARQFPNYSSELNVNALLLGDSALYLCASSRLGTGLNNEQFFGPGTRLTVL.

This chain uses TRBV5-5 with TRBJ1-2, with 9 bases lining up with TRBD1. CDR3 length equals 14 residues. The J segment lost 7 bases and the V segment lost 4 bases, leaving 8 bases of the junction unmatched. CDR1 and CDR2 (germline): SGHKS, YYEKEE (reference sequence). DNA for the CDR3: TGTGCCAGCAGCCCGCACCAGGACAGGGGTGGCTACACCTTC. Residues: CASSPHQDRGGYTF.

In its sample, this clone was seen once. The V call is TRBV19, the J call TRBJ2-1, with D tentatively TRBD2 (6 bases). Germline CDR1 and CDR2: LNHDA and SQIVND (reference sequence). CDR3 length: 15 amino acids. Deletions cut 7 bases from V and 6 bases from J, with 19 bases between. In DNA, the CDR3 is TGTGCCAGTACCTACGGAGGGGACCCCCTCAATGAGCAGTTCTTC. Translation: CASTYGGDPLNEQFF.

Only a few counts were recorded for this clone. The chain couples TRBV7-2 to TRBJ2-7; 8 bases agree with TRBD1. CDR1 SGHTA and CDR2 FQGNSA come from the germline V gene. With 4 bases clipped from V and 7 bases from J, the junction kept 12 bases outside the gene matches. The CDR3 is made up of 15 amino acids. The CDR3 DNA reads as TGTGCCAGCAGCTATTCGTCGACAGGGGCGGGGGAGCAGTACTTC. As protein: CASSYSSTGAGEQYF.

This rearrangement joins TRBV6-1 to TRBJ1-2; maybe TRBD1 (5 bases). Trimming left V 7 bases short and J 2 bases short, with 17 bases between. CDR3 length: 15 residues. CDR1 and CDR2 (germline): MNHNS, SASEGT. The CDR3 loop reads CASIDPTDDNYGYTF. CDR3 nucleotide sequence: TGTGCCAGCATAGATCCGACAGATGACAACTATGGCTACACCTTC.

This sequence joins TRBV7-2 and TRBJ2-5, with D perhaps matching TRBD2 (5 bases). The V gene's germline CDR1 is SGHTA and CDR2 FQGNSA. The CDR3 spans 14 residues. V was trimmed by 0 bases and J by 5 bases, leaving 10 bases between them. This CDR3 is CASSLAYVAETQYF. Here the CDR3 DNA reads TGTGCCAGCAGCTTAGCGTACGTAGCGGAGACCCAGTACTTC.